One and the same sample provided the 13 T cell receptor beta chains below, sequenced in a study of PD-1 blockade in mismatch repair-deficient tumors. Method: immunoSEQ multiplex PCR; TCRdb's copy keeps in-frame clones and lacks some. Among about 25,000 clones listed, about 88% were seen once. The input for sequencing was PBMCs, taken before pembrolizumab treatment. The receptors come from an adult with mismatch repair-deficient cancer.

The V call is TRBV5-1, the J call TRBJ1-1, with D possibly matching TRBD1 (5 bases). This CDR3 is built from 13 residues. Germline V lookup: CDR1 SGHRS, CDR2 YFSETQ. Trimming pared 6 bases from V and 4 bases from J, leaving 13 bases between. CDR3 sequence: CASTDIGSTEAFF. The CDR3 DNA sequence: TGCGCCAGCACGGACATAGGGTCCACTGAAGCTTTCTTT.

The chain has TRBV9 and TRBJ2-1; 10 nucleotides align to TRBD2. This CDR3 contains 14 residues. The trim removed 4 bases at V and 7 bases at J, leaving 5 bases unmatched. Germline V gives CDR1 SGDLS, CDR2 YYNGEE. The CDR3 coding sequence is TGTGCCAGCAGCCCTAGCGGGAGCAGGAATGAGCAGTTCTTC. It specifies CASSPSGSRNEQFF.

This chain links TRBV11-3 with TRBJ2-5; 8 bases are a match to TRBD1. The CDR3 contains 14 residues. Trimming at V came to 1 base and at J to 4 bases, leaving 2 bases not matched to a gene. Looked up from germline, CDR1 is SGHNT and CDR2 is YENEEA. The CDR3 DNA reads TGTGCCAGCAGCTTAGCAGGGGGCGGAGAGACCCAGTACTTC. It yields the protein CASSLAGGGETQYF.

This clone was seen a few times. The rearrangement joins TRBV28 to TRBJ2-7, with 10 bases fitting TRBD2. CDR3 length: 16 amino acids. Germline CDR1 is MDHEN and CDR2 is SYDVKM. J gave up 1 base and V 6 bases, and 9 bases lay outside the gene matches. Here the CDR3 reads CASRRPGLADSYEQYF. Written as DNA, the CDR3 is TGTGCCAGCAGACGCCCCGGACTAGCGGATTCCTACGAGCAGTACTTC.

Only a few counts were recorded for this clone. This chain uses TRBV15 with TRBJ1-5; D may be TRBD1 (5 bases). Germline V gene lookup returns CDR1 LNHNV and CDR2 YYDKDF (reference sequence). V dropped 5 bases and J dropped 4 bases, with 15 bases sitting between them. The CDR3 is 15 amino acids. Here the CDR3 DNA reads TGTGCCACCAGCCTGGACCAGGGAAGGAATCAGCCCCAGCATTTT. It specifies CATSLDQGRNQPQHF.

The CDR3 bases are TGTGCCAGCAGTTCGGCCGGGACAGGGGACGTTGGCTACACCTTC. This codes for CASSSAGTGDVGYTF. The J gene is TRBJ1-2, the V gene TRBV28, with 10 nucleotides matching TRBD1. CDR3 length equals 15 residues. V trimming: 4 bases; J trimming: 7 bases; junction bases outside the gene matches: 9. Germline V gene lookup returns CDR1 MDHEN and CDR2 SYDVKM.

This rearrangement joins TRBV10-1 to TRBJ1-1, with D perhaps TRBD1 (6 bases). This CDR3 is built from 13 residues. Trimming took off 6 bases at V and 4 bases at J, with 12 bases between the two ends. CDR1 WNHNN and CDR2 SYGVQD come from the germline V gene (reference sequence). CDR3: CASSSTGFTEAFF. CDR3 bases: TGCGCCAGCAGCTCAACAGGGTTCACTGAAGCTTTCTTT.

The chain carries TRBV7-8 and TRBJ2-7; 10 nucleotides match TRBD2. The CDR3 sequence is 19 residues long. Germline V CDR1 and CDR2: SGHVS, FQNEAQ. J gave up 0 bases and V 5 bases, and 16 bases lay outside the gene matches. CDR3 sequence: CASSRSGGLAGVDSYEQYF. CDR3 coding DNA: TGTGCCAGCAGCCGGAGCGGAGGGCTAGCGGGAGTTGACTCCTACGAGCAGTACTTC.

This clone showed up just once. The J gene is TRBJ1-3, the V gene TRBV7-8, with TRBD1 matching over 8 bases. Trimming at V came to 5 bases and at J to 9 bases, leaving 21 bases not matched to a gene. This CDR3 has 18 residues. Germline CDR1 and CDR2: SGHVS and FQNEAQ. The CDR3 DNA sequence: TGTGCCAGCAGCCATAAAACGGGACAGGTGGCCCTTGGCGGCACCATATATTTT. It is translated as CASSHKTGQVALGGTIYF.

The CDR3 nucleotides read TGTGCCAGCAGCTTAGAACCCCTAGCGGGAGCGGACGAGCAGTACTTC. Translated: CASSLEPLAGADEQYF. This chain links TRBV7-9 with TRBJ2-7, with 10 nucleotides matching TRBD2. CDR3 length: 16 amino acids. The V and J ends lost 1 base and 5 bases, in that order; junction bases with no gene match: 8. Germline CDR1 and CDR2: SEHNR and FQNEAQ (reference sequence).

The chain combines TRBV4-2 with TRBJ2-1; 7 bases are shared with TRBD1. V trimming: 0 bases; J trimming: 12 bases; junction bases outside the gene matches: 2. The CDR3 covers 12 residues. Per germline, CDR1 LGHNA and CDR2 YNFKEQ. CDR3 amino acids: CASSQDRTGQFF. For the CDR3, the DNA is TGTGCCAGCAGCCAAGACCGGACAGGGCAGTTCTTC.

In its sample, this clone was seen once. V and J are TRBV28 and TRBJ2-3; 9 positions match TRBD2. The CDR3 extends over 18 amino acids. V trimming: 5 bases; J trimming: 4 bases; junction bases outside the gene matches: 16. Germline values: CDR1 MDHEN, CDR2 SYDVKM. Written as DNA, the CDR3 is TGTGCCAGCAGTCTTAGACTGTCGGCGGGAGGGCCGGCAGATACGCAGTATTTT. Protein product: CASSLRLSAGGPADTQYF.

The chain carries TRBV4-1 and TRBJ2-2, with 8 bases aligning to TRBD1. CDR1 is MGHRA and CDR2 is YSYEKL in the germline V gene. The CDR3 has 16 residues. V lost 2 bases and J lost 6; bases outside the gene matches: 8. This chain's CDR3 is CASSQPRTGRSGELFF. CDR3 sequence (DNA): TGCGCCAGCAGCCAACCCCGGACAGGGAGGTCCGGGGAGCTGTTTTTT.